Below, one T cell receptor (beta chain) is given with its context. Its cognate antigen is unknown. The repertoire was sequenced with immunoSEQ multiplex PCR; TCRdb's copy has only in-frame clones and lacks some. The sample records about 83,000 clones, roughly 84% being singletons. Anyone with autoimmune disease history or systemic immunosuppression was excluded. The sample comes from a study of OX40 agonist ivuxolimab in advanced cancers. Study overall: Clinicians treated patients with ivuxolimab, an agonistic anti-OX40 (CD134) antibody. In three patients, partial responses were observed, one with hepatocellular carcinoma and two with cutaneous melanoma. General study findings and limits: At doses 0.1 to 3.0 mg/kg, CD4+ and CD8+ clones expanded.

V was clipped by 2 bases and J by 0 bases, with 6 bases between them. The CDR3 contains 14 residues. In germline, CDR1 is SGHNT, CDR2 YYREEE (reference sequence). The specimen comprised CD4+ or CD8+ T cells sorted from blood, sampled in a trial of the OX40 agonist ivuxolimab. The sequence derives from an adult with an advanced solid tumor such as melanoma, head and neck, liver or kidney cancer. The chain joins TRBV5-4 to TRBJ1-3, with D hard to call. CDR3 loop: CASSFQSSGNTIYF. CDR3 sequence (DNA): TGTGCCAGCAGCTTCCAAAGCTCTGGAAACACCATATATTTT.